The T cell receptor beta chain described here comes from a study of shared clonotypes between healthy human individuals. The study, taken as a whole, reports: A handful of donors showed sharing of about 4.7% of naive CD4 clonotypes.

Execution of the assay was at deep level. Clones were sequenced by immunoSEQ multiplex PCR, and TCRdb holds only the in-frame ones, with some missing. The table shows some 200,000 clones, with over 50% occurring only once. The CDR3 contains 17 residues. With V trimmed by 0 bases and J by 5 bases, 7 bases remained unmatched. The germline CDR1 and CDR2 sequences are SGHRS and YFSETQ. In the case of this clone: Its specificity is not known.

The material sequenced was memory CD4+ T cells sorted from blood. Subset indicated: CD45RA-negative fraction. The chain couples TRBV5-1 to TRBJ1-4, with TRBD1 matching over 10 bases. This clonotype originated in a man aged 30-40 years in good health. CDR3 region: CASSLGVGQGGNEKLFF. The CDR3 DNA reads as TGCGCCAGCAGCTTGGGAGTCGGACAGGGGGGGAATGAAAAACTGTTTTTT. Based on the CDR3 plus reference TRBV5-1 and TRBJ1-4, the full variable domain is KAGVTQTPRYLIKTRGQQVTLSCSPISGHRSVSWYQQTPGQGLQFLFEYFSETQRNKGNFPGRFSGRQFSNSRSEMNVSTLELGDSALYLCASSLGVGQGGNEKLFFGSGTQLSVL.